Each of the 30 T cell receptor beta chains below was sequenced from the same sample in a study of blood T cells in healthy people across ages. Through a sample-barcoded 5' primer and a J-beta primer mix, a second PCR was run for about 6 to 11 cycles. TCRdb reprocessed the 5' RACE reads with MiXCR, giving one entry per CDR3 protein. The table lists approximately 2,000,000 distinct CDR3 sequences, around 42% of them singletons. Sequenced material: blood. Every receptor here comes from a human donor in good health.

This clonotype was observed at least ten times. The chain carries TRBV6-4 and TRBJ2-3; D call uncertain. CDR3 length equals 14 residues. V shed 0 bases and J shed 6 bases, with 10 bases lying between them. Germline loops: CDR1 MRHNA, CDR2 SNTAGT. The CDR3 DNA follows: TGTGCCAGCAGTGACTCGGTTGGGTCTGATACGCAGTATTTT. Encoded protein: CASSDSVGSDTQYF.

The rearrangement joins TRBV20-1 to TRBJ2-5, with D possibly being TRBD1 or TRBD2 (5 bases each). Germline CDR1 and CDR2: DFQATT and SNEGSKA (reference sequence). The ends were cut back, 2 bases at V and 7 bases at J, with 20 bases in the middle. The CDR3 is 15 amino acids. The CDR3 sequence is CSARPNRDPQGTQYF. CDR3 DNA sequence: TGCAGTGCTAGACCAAACCGGGACCCTCAGGGGACCCAGTACTTC.

J is TRBJ1-1 and V is TRBV20-1; possible D gene TRBD1, 5 bases. This CDR3 is built from 15 residues. Trimming pared 0 bases from V and 6 bases from J, leaving 17 bases between. The germline gives CDR1 DFQATT, CDR2 SNEGSKA (reference sequence). As DNA, the CDR3 is TGCAGTGCTAGAGACCCCGGACAAGCCAAAGCTGAAGCTTTCTTT. Translating it yields CSARDPGQAKAEAFF.

This clonotype was counted a few times. The CDR3 reads CASSYSLGVSGYEQYF. The CDR3 DNA is TGTGCCAGCAGTTACTCGCTCGGGGTCAGTGGCTACGAGCAGTACTTC. The chain recombines TRBV6-2 or TRBV6-3 with TRBJ2-7, with a weak D call TRBD2 (5 bases). V shed 0 bases and J shed 3 bases, with 15 bases lying between them. Germline V CDR1 and CDR2: MNHEY, SVGEGT. CDR3 length equals 16 residues.

The chain is built from TRBV6-2 or TRBV6-3 and TRBJ2-1; D is ambiguous. Germline lookup yields CDR1 MNHEY and CDR2 SVGEGT. The CDR3 extends over 12 amino acids. The V and J ends lost 8 bases and 8 bases respectively, with 13 bases between them. The CDR3: CASEVNPHEQFF. In nucleotides, the CDR3 is TGTGCCAGCGAGGTGAACCCCCATGAGCAGTTCTTC.

The J gene is TRBJ1-1, the V gene TRBV7-9; D remains unclear. The germline CDR1 and CDR2 sequences are SEHNR and FQNEAQ (reference sequence). This CDR3 spans 14 amino acids. V was clipped by 6 bases and J by 5 bases, with 16 bases between them. CDR3 residues: CASSPGSPRTEAFF. For the CDR3, the DNA is TGTGCCAGCAGTCCAGGATCCCCGAGGACTGAAGCTTTCTTT.

The rearrangement joins TRBV3-1 to TRBJ2-7; unclear D gene. The CDR3 sequence is 13 residues long. Germline lookup yields CDR1 LGHDT and CDR2 YNNKEL (reference sequence). Trimming took 1 base from V and 5 from J, leaving 9 bases between them. As DNA, the CDR3 is TGTGCCAGCAGCCAAGGCATCGCCGACGAGCAGTACTTC. Its translation: CASSQGIADEQYF.

V gene TRBV5-1 combines with J gene TRBJ2-1, with TRBD1 as a possible D gene (6 bases). Germline V CDR1 and CDR2: SGHRS, YFSETQ. The CDR3 runs 14 residues. Trimming cost V 4 bases and J 6 bases, with 14 bases left between them. The CDR3 nucleotides are TGCGCCAGCAGCCTCCACAGGGAACTCAATGAGCAGTTCTTC. It encodes CASSLHRELNEQFF.

This clonotype was found many times. The CDR3 DNA reads TGTGCCAGCAGTGAGAGCGGGGGGGCGTTAAGGCAGTTCTTC. Residues: CASSESGGALRQFF. The V gene is TRBV6-2 or TRBV6-3, the J gene TRBJ2-1; TRBD2 aligns across 10 bases. The CDR3 is 14 residues long. V trimming: 5 bases; J trimming: 12 bases; junction bases outside the gene matches: 10. In germline, CDR1 is MNHEY, CDR2 SVGEGT.

This clonotype was seen only a few times. This chain joins TRBV9 and TRBJ2-1; 7 nucleotides align to TRBD1. This CDR3 has 15 amino acids. V gave up 0 bases and J gave up 7 bases; unmatched junction bases: 7. Germline CDR1 is SGDLS and CDR2 is YYNGEE. The CDR3, as DNA: TGTGCCAGCAGCGTAGAGGGGACAGATACTAATGAGCAGTTCTTC. It specifies CASSVEGTDTNEQFF.

The rearrangement links TRBV5-1 to TRBJ2-4; weak D call: TRBD2 (6 bases). The J call may be faulty, since TRBJ2-7 better matches the DNA end. The germline gives CDR1 SGHRS, CDR2 YFSETQ. The CDR3 covers 14 residues. The CDR3 coding sequence is TGCGCCAGCAGCCTGGGACTCTTCGAGCGCGAGCAGTACTTC. Translated, it gives CASSLGLFEREQYF.

The V gene is TRBV10-3, the J gene TRBJ1-2; D gene ambiguous. V lost 0 bases, J lost 8 bases, and 13 bases lay in between. From germline, CDR1 is ENHRY and CDR2 SYGVKD. The CDR3 is 14 residues long. The CDR3 sequence: CAISESVSVRGYTF. The CDR3 bases are TGTGCCATCAGTGAGTCAGTTTCGGTCAGGGGCTACACCTTC.

The V gene is TRBV20-1, the J gene TRBJ2-7; 10 nucleotides align to TRBD2. V shed 3 bases and J 4 bases; nucleotides not matched to a gene: 6. The CDR3 totals 14 residues. CDR1 and CDR2 from the germline V gene are DFQATT and SNEGSKA (reference sequence). The CDR3, as DNA: TGCAGTGCTAGCCAGCGGGGGGGCAGGTACGAGCAGTACTTC. Encoded protein: CSASQRGGRYEQYF.

The rearrangement joins TRBV7-2 to TRBJ1-1; perhaps TRBD1 as D (6 bases). Trimming took off 5 bases at V and 1 base at J, with 11 bases between the two ends. Germline CDR1 is SGHTA and CDR2 is FQGNSA. The CDR3 is made up of 14 amino acids. CDR3 nucleotide sequence: TGTGCCAGCAGCATGGGACATAAGAACACTGAAGCTTTCTTT. Protein: CASSMGHKNTEAFF.

This clonotype showed up just a few times. This chain links TRBV3-1 with TRBJ2-7; D uncertain. TRBJ2-5 explains the end of the DNA better; the J call may be wrong. There are 13 residues in the CDR3. The germline CDR1 and CDR2 sequences are LGHDT and YNNKEL (reference sequence). CDR3 protein: CASSRLRISTQYF. For the CDR3, the DNA is TGTGCCAGCAGCCGTCTAAGGATTTCGACCCAGTACTTC.

This clonotype was counted a few times. The chain has TRBV11-2 and TRBJ1-1; no reliable D call. Trimming took 3 bases from V and 0 from J, leaving 8 bases between them. This CDR3 comprises 14 residues. Germline V gene data show CDR1 as SGHAT and CDR2 as FQNNGV. The DNA for the CDR3 is TGTGCCAGCAGCTTCGCTCCTTTGAACACTGAAGCTTTCTTT. Translation: CASSFAPLNTEAFF.

The table lists this clonotype with a few counts. J is TRBJ2-5 and V is TRBV20-1, with TRBD2 identical over 9 bases. Germline lookup yields CDR1 DFQATT and CDR2 SNEGSKA (reference sequence). V gave up 7 bases and J gave up 7 bases; unmatched junction bases: 13. The CDR3 totals 14 residues. CDR3 sequence (DNA): TGCAGTGGTAGTGGCGGGGGGGCCTTTGTGACCCAGTACTTC. It translates to CSGSGGGAFVTQYF.

This clonotype was recorded a few times. This chain uses TRBV7-8 with TRBJ2-7, with TRBD1 matching over 11 bases. CDR3 size: 16 residues. Germline CDR1 and CDR2: SGHVS and FQNEAQ. Unmatched junction bases numbered 7, after V lost 6 bases and J lost 0 bases. The DNA for the CDR3 is TGTGCCAGCAGGCATGGGACAGGGGGGTCCTCCTACGAGCAGTACTTC. It encodes CASRHGTGGSSYEQYF.

The rearrangement uses TRBV6-5 and TRBJ1-2; a weak D match, TRBD1 (6 bases). This CDR3 comprises 14 residues. Germline V gene sequence: CDR1 MNHEY, CDR2 SVGAGI. V lost 6 bases to trimming and J lost 3 bases, with 14 bases between them. The chain's CDR3 is CASSGTPAYYGYTF. As DNA, the CDR3 is TGTGCCAGCAGCGGGACACCCGCTTACTATGGCTACACCTTC.

This sequence joins TRBV20-1 and TRBJ2-7; 10 nucleotides align to TRBD1. J gave up 0 bases and V 5 bases, and 13 bases lay outside the gene matches. The CDR3 spans 17 residues. Germline V gene lookup returns CDR1 DFQATT and CDR2 SNEGSKA (reference sequence). CDR3 in DNA: TGCAGTGCTCCCACCGGGACAGGGGAACGGTTCTCCTACGAGCAGTACTTC. The encoded protein is CSAPTGTGERFSYEQYF.

This clonotype turned up a few times. V gene TRBV25-1 combines with J gene TRBJ1-5; D not certain. Looked up from germline, CDR1 is MGHDK and CDR2 is SYGVNS. Trimming took 5 bases from V and 0 from J, leaving 8 bases between them. This CDR3 has 14 residues. CDR3 protein: CASSRLSSNQPQHF. CDR3 nucleotides: TGTGCCAGCAGTAGGCTCAGTAGCAATCAGCCCCAGCATTTT.

The chain combines TRBV7-9 with TRBJ2-7; D is undetermined. Germline values: CDR1 SEHNR, CDR2 FQNEAQ (reference sequence). The CDR3 is made up of 13 amino acids. V was trimmed by 6 bases and J by 7 bases, leaving 16 bases between them. CDR3 sequence (DNA): TGTGCCAGCAGTTACGTGGGTGGTAGGGAGCAGTACTTC. Amino acids: CASSYVGGREQYF.

This clonotype came up a few times. CDR3 residues: CAVGGTYEQYF. The CDR3 bases are TGTGCCGTAGGAGGCACCTACGAGCAGTACTTC. The gene calls are TRBV28 and TRBJ2-7; maybe TRBD2 (5 bases). This CDR3 spans 11 amino acids. From germline, CDR1 is MDHEN and CDR2 SYDVKM. Trimming cost V 11 bases and J 2 bases, with 10 bases left between them. The full variable domain, with the rest looked up from reference TRBV28 and TRBJ2-7, is DVKVTQSSRYLVKRTGEKVFLECVQDMDHENMFWYRQDPGLGLRLIYFSYDVKMKEKGDIPEGYSVSREKKERFSLILESASTNQTSMYLCAVGGTYEQYFGPGTRLTVT.

V is TRBV5-1 and J is TRBJ2-3; D is possibly TRBD1 or TRBD2 (5 bases each). V lost 3 bases to trimming and J lost 3 bases, with 20 bases between them. The CDR3 contains 17 residues. Germline V gene data show CDR1 as SGHRS and CDR2 as YFSETQ. The CDR3 spells CASSSARGVDVTDTQYF. DNA for the CDR3: TGCGCCAGCAGCTCAGCCCGAGGGGTAGATGTTACAGATACGCAGTATTTT.

This sequence joins TRBV20-1 and TRBJ2-7; 9 bases are a match to TRBD2. The J call is in doubt because the DNA end fits TRBJ2-5 better. Germline V CDR1 and CDR2: DFQATT, SNEGSKA (reference sequence). The CDR3 is 18 amino acids. CDR3 in DNA: TGCAGTGCTAGAAAGGCCCGAGGGGCTAGCGGGGATCGAGAGACCCAGTACTTC. Amino acid sequence: CSARKARGASGDRETQYF.

This clonotype has more than one count but fewer than ten. The V call is TRBV7-2, the J call TRBJ1-2; D call uncertain. Germline CDR1 is SGHTA and CDR2 is FQGNSA. This CDR3 has 15 residues. Trimming left V 7 bases short and J 5 bases short, with 20 bases between. The CDR3 reads CASTRPELRGYGYTF. The CDR3 DNA is TGTGCCAGCACCCGGCCAGAACTACGGGGTTATGGCTACACCTTC. Filled out from reference TRBV7-2 and TRBJ1-2, the complete variable domain reads GAGVSQSPSNKVTEKGKDVELRCDPISGHTALYWYRQSLGQGLEFLIYFQGNSAPDKSGLPSDRFSAERTGGSVSTLTIQRTQQEDSAVYLCASTRPELRGYGYTFGSGTRLTVV.

This chain links TRBV18 with TRBJ1-2; no definite D call. CDR3 length equals 14 residues. V was cut by 2 bases and J by 6 bases, with 13 bases left in between. CDR1 is KGHSH and CDR2 is LQKENI in the germline V gene. The DNA for the CDR3 is TGTGCCAGCTCACCAACAGCGATCGGTGATGGCTACACCTTC. Residues: CASSPTAIGDGYTF.

A few counts support this clonotype. This chain connects TRBV12-3 or TRBV12-4 to TRBJ1-1; 8 nucleotides line up with TRBD1. V dropped 5 bases and J dropped 0; count of bases not matched to a gene: 11. The CDR3 spans 17 residues. CDR3 DNA sequence: TGTGCCAGCAGTCCGCAACAGGGGGGACCTATGAACACTGAAGCTTTCTTT. Translation gives CASSPQQGGPMNTEAFF.

In regard to this clonotype: Its ends do not fully match the called genes, so a read error is possible. This sequence joins TRBV20-1 and TRBJ2-1; TRBD2 agrees at 7 bases. This CDR3 region has 14 residues. CDR1 is DFQATT and CDR2 is SNEGSKA in the germline V gene (reference sequence). CDR3 region: CSASAGLVGNEQFF. CDR3 coding DNA: TGCAGTGCTAGCGCCGGACTAGTGGGCAATGAACAGTTCTTC.

The chain carries TRBV7-3 and TRBJ1-2; 9 bases are shared with TRBD1. The CDR3 is made up of 16 amino acids. V lost 0 bases, J lost 4 bases, and 6 bases stayed unmatched. CDR1 SGHTA and CDR2 FQGTGA come from the germline V gene. CDR3: CASSLTGGQGSYGYTF. In DNA form, the CDR3 reads TGTGCCAGCAGCTTAACTGGGGGACAGGGTAGCTATGGCTACACCTTC.